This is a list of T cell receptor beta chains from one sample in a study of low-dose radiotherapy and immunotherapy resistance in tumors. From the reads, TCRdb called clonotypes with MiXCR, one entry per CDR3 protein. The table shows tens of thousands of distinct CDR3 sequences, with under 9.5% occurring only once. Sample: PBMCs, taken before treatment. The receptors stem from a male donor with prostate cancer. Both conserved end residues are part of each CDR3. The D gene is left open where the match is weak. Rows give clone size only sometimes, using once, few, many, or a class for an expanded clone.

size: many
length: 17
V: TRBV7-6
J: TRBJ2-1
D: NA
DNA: TGTGCCAGCAGCTTACCCCCGGGGTTAGCTTGGGGTGATGAGCAGTTCTTC
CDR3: CASSLPPGLAWGDEQFF

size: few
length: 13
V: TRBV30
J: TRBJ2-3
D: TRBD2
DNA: TGTGCCTGGAGTAGCGGGAACCCAGATACGCAGTATTTT
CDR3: CAWSSGNPDTQYF

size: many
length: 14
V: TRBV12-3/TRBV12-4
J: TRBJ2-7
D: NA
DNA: TGTGCCAGCAGTTTATCTACAAGCTCCTACGAGCAGTACTTC
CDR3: CASSLSTSSYEQYF

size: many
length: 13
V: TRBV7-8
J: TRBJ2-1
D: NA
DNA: TGTGCCAGCAGCTTAGAATCCGGGAGTGAGCAGTTCTTC
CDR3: CASSLESGSEQFF

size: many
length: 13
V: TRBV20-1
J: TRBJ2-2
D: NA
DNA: TGCAGTGCTAGCGGAGCGAACACCGGGGAGCTGTTTTTT
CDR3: CSASGANTGELFF

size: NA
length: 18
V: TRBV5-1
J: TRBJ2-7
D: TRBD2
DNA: TGCGCCAGCAGCCTGGGACTAGCGGGAGTCGCCCCACACTACGAGCAGTACTTC
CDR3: CASSLGLAGVAPHYEQYF

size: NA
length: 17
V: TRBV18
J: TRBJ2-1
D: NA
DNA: TGTGCCAGCTCACCACGGTCCGTGGGACCGACCTACAATGAGCAGTTCTTC
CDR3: CASSPRSVGPTYNEQFF

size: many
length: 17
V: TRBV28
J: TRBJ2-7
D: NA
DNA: TGTGCCAGCAGTCCCCTGAACCCAGGGTATAAGGGCTACGAGCAGTACTTC
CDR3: CASSPLNPGYKGYEQYF

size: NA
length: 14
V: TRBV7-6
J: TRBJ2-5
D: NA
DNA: TGTGTCAGCAGCTTAGCCGGACTCCAAGAGACCCAGTACTTC
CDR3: CVSSLAGLQETQYF

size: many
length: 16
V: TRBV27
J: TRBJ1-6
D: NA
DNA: TGTGCCAGCAGCCCTGGACGGATCTCGGATAATTCACCCCTCCACTTT
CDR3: CASSPGRISDNSPLHF

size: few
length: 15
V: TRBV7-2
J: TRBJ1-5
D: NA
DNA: TGTGCCAGCAGCTTAGGAGTGGGGGTAGGCCAGCCCCAGCATTTT
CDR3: CASSLGVGVGQPQHF

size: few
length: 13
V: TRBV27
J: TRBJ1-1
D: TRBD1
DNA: TGTGCCAGCCATCGACAGGGGGGAACTGAAGCTTTCTTT
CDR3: CASHRQGGTEAFF

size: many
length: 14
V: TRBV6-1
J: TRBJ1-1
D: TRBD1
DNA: TGTGCCAGCAGTGTCGGAGGGGGCAGGACTGAAGCTTTCTTT
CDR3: CASSVGGGRTEAFF

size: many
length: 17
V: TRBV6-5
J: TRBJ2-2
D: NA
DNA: TGTGCCAGCAGCCAAGGCCCGGCACGCATCAACACCGGGGAGCTGTTTTTT
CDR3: CASSQGPARINTGELFF

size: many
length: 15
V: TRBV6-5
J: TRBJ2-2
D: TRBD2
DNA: TGTGCCAGCAGTTATGCGGGAGAGAACACCGGGGAGCTGTTTTTT
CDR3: CASSYAGENTGELFF

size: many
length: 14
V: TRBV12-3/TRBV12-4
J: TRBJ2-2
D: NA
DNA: TGTGCCAGCAGTCCGACCCACGGAGCCGGGGAGCTGTTTTTT
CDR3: CASSPTHGAGELFF

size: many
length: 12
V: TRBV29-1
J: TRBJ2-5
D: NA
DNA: TGCAGTGCCGGGACTTCAAAAGAGACCCAGTACTTC
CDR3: CSAGTSKETQYF

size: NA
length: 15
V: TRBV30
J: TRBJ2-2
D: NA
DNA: NA
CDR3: CAWSVLANTGELFFF

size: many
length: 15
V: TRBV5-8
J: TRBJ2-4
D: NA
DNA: TGTGCCAGCAGCTTGAACAGTGGGGCCGGTACCATTCAGTACTTC
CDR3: CASSLNSGAGTIQYF

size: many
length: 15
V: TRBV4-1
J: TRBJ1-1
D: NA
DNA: TGCGCCAGCAGCCAGATGGTCGGGGTGAACACTGAAGCTTTCTTT
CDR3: CASSQMVGVNTEAFF

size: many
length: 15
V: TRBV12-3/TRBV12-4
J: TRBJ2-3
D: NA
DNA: TGTGCCAGCAGCCGGGACTCTACTAGCACAGATACGCAGTATTTT
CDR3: CASSRDSTSTDTQYF

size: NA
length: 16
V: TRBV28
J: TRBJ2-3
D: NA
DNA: TGTGCCAGCAGTTTATGGCAGGGTTCGGGCACAGATACGCAGTATTTT
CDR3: CASSLWQGSGTDTQYF

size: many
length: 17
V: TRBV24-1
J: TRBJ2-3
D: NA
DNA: TGTGCCACCAGTGATCGAAAACTAGCAGGAAGCACAGATACGCAGTATTTT
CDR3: CATSDRKLAGSTDTQYF

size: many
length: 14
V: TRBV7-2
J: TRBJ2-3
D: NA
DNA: TGTGCCAGCAGCCGTGGACAGAGCACAGATACGCAGTATTTT
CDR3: CASSRGQSTDTQYF

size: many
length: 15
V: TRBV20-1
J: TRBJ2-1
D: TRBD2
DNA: TGCAGTGCCCGCCCTCGGACTAGCGGTTACAATGAGCAGTTCTTC
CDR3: CSARPRTSGYNEQFF

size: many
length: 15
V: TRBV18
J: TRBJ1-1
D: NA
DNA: TGTGCCAGCTCACCAATTTCATCGGTGAACACTGAAGCTTTCTTT
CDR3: CASSPISSVNTEAFF

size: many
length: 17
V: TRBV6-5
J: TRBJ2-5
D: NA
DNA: TGTGCCAGCTCTCTAGGATTGTGGGACGGTTCCGCGGAGACCCAGTACTTC
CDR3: CASSLGLWDGSAETQYF

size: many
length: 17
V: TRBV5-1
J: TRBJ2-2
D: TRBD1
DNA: TGCGCCAGCAGCGCGCTGCCGGGACAGGGGGCGGCCGGGGAGCTGTTTTTT
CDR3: CASSALPGQGAAGELFF

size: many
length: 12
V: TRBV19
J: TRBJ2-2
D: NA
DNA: TGTGCCAGTAGTATAGACACCGGGGAGCTGTTTTTT
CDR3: CASSIDTGELFF

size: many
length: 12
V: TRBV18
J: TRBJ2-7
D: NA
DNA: TGTGCCAGCTCAGGGATCCGAGGGGAGCAGTACTTC
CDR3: CASSGIRGEQYF

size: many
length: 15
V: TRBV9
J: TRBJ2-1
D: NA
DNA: TGTGCCAGCAGCGTCGGACCGGCTCCTTACAATGAGCAGTTCTTC
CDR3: CASSVGPAPYNEQFF

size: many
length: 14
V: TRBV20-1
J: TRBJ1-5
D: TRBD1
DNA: TGCAGTGCCACCGGGACAGGGGGGCAATTCGCCCAGCATTTT
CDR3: CSATGTGGQFAQHF

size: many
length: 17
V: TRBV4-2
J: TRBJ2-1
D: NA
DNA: TGTGCCAGCAGCCAAGAAATAGTCGGAGGCGTTATGAATGAGCAGTTCTTC
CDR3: CASSQEIVGGVMNEQFF

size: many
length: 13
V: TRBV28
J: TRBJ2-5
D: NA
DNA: TGTGCCAGCAGTTTACAACCGCCGGGGACCCAGTACTTC
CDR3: CASSLQPPGTQYF

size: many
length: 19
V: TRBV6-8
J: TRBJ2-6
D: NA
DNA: TGTGCCAGCAGTGAATTGAATTTTCGGCACCAGTCTGGGGCCAACGTCCTGACTTTC
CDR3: CASSELNFRHQSGANVLTF

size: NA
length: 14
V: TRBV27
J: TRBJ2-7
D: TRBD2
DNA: TGTGCCAGCAAATTAGGACATTCGGGGGGCGAGCAGTACTTC
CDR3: CASKLGHSGGEQYF

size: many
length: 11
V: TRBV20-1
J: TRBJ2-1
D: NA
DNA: TGCAGTGCTAGTAGTTACAATGAGCAGTTCTTC
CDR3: CSASSYNEQFF

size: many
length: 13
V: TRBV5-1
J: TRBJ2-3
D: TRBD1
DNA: TGCGCCAGCACTGGGACAGGGCCAGATACGCAGTATTTT
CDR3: CASTGTGPDTQYF

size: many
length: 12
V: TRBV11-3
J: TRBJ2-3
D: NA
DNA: TGTGCCAGCAGCCGGACCCCGGATACGCAGTATTTT
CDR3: CASSRTPDTQYF

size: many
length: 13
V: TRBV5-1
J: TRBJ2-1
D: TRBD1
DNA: TGCGCCAGCATAGGACAGGGGGCTCATGAGCAGTTCTTC
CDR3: CASIGQGAHEQFF

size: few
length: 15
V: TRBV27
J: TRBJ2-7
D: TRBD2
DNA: TGTGCCAGCAGTTCCCCAACAGCGGGACCCGACGAGCAGTACTTC
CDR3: CASSSPTAGPDEQYF

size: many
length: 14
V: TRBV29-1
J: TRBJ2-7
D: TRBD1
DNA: TGCAGCGTCAAAGCGGGGACAGGGAATCTCGAGCAGTACTTC
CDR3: CSVKAGTGNLEQYF

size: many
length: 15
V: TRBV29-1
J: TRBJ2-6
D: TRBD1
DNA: TGCAGCGTAGGGACAGATACCTCTGGGGCCAACGTCCTGACTTTC
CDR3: CSVGTDTSGANVLTF

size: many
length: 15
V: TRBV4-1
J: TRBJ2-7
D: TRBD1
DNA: TGCGCCAGCAGCCCCACGGGACAGCCCTCAGGCGAGCAGTACTTC
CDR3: CASSPTGQPSGEQYF

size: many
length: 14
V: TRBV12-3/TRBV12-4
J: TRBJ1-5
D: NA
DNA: TGTGCCAGCAGTTTAGGCAGGGGTGCCGCGCCCCAGCATTTT
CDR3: CASSLGRGAAPQHF

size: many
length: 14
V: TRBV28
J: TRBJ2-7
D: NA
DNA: TGTGCCAGCAGTGCGCGGGGCGGCGATTACGAGCAGTACTTC
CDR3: CASSARGGDYEQYF

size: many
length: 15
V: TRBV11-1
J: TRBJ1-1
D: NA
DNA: TGTGCCAGCAGCTTAGTCCGGAGCATGAACACTGAAGCTTTCTTT
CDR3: CASSLVRSMNTEAFF

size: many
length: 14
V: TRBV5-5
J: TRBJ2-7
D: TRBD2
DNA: TGTGCCAGCAGCTTGGCCGGGGGACTATACGAGCAGTACTTC
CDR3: CASSLAGGLYEQYF

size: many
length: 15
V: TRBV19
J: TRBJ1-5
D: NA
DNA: TGTGCCAGTAGTAAGTCAGGAGCCTTCAATCAGCCCCAGCATTTT
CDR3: CASSKSGAFNQPQHF

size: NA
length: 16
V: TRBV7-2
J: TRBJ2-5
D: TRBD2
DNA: TGTGCCAGCAGCCTGGGGGCGGGAGGGGCTGGAGAGACCCAGTACTTC
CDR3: CASSLGAGGAGETQYF